This TCR beta chain appears in the sequencing data of a study of cytotoxic CD8 clonotypes in ibrutinib-treated CLL (dated by TCRdb to the early 2020s). Background for the entire study: The cohort included around 15 treatment-naive and ten to twelve relapsed/refractory patients; 17 were IGHV unmutated. All remission and progressive disease samples were collected while patients were still receiving ibrutinib. Cryopreserved peripheral blood mononuclear cells were obtained prior to treatment, at the time of response, and at either disease progression or sustained remission. An average of about 250,000 productive templates and 94,082 productive rearrangements was obtained per sample. Response samples were obtained after a median of about 13 months of treatment, with a range of roughly 6 to 40 months. Of the 86 participants in the trial, about 26 had longitudinal samples available. Responses were partial in roughly 24 patients and complete in 2; after median 68 months follow-up, about 14 stayed in remission and roughly twelve progressed. Paper-wide results and their limitations: Sustained-remission and progressing patients did not have matched sampling times, and lymph node repertoires were not examined. Clonality rose at ibrutinib response, remained stable during sustained remission, and dropped back toward baseline at progression. At baseline, clonality was higher than in age-matched healthy donors and showed a strong correlation with circulating CD8+ T-cell counts. Public clonotypes were rare and either shrank or stayed stable during treatment, and the rise in clonality at ibrutinib response reflected expansion of private clonotypes.

CDR1 MGHRA and CDR2 YSYEKL are derived from the germline V gene. The junction shows trimming of 1 base on V and 5 bases on J, plus 18 bases between the germline ends. Taken from cysteine to phenylalanine, the CDR3 has 17 residues. The only DNA kept is the CDR3, 51 bases in frame from the first base. On a MiSeq, deep resolution sequencing aimed for a depth between 1 in 1 million and 1 in 200,000 T cells, with each clonotype covered approximately 9.8x on average. The immunoSEQ hsTCRB Kit was used to generate TCR beta libraries. As for the original processing: The data were analyzed with ImmunoSEQ Analyzer and ImmunoSEQ Data Assistant, and V, D and J gene assignments followed IMGT definitions. Clonality, which ranges from 0 to 1, was calculated as one minus the normalized Shannon entropy of productive rearrangement frequencies. Only overrepresented clonotypes making up at least 0.05% of the repertoire of each patient were included in the public clonotype analysis. About 13 age-matched healthy donor repertoires from immuneACCESS were used as controls for clonality. The clones in this table, taken by TCRdb from immuneACCESS, are in-frame only. Not every clone is retained; where verified, under half of the shortfall comes from an unresolved V gene, and the cause of the rest is unknown. The DNA was the basis for D and trimming; V, J and clone size are from that table. The sample table contains approximately 150,000 clones; only one count was recorded for around nine tenths of them. The ten largest clonotypes hold 3% of the sample.

The time point label, read with the paper, signifies: progressive disease on ibrutinib. For TCR beta library preparation, approximately 1.9 micrograms of genomic DNA was extracted from cryopreserved PBMCs. Longitudinal blood samples from CLL patients receiving ibrutinib monotherapy were subjected to high-throughput TCR beta sequencing. The patients were enrolled in a single-center, open-label phase 2 trial of ibrutinib monotherapy. The sample holds many counts of this clone. Its target antigen remains unknown. Base qualities are not provided; no much larger clone lies one nucleotide away. Specimen: PBMCs, collected at disease progression, from a patient treated with ibrutinib. The clonotype was recovered from a human donor with chronic lymphocytic leukemia. The chain is made from TRBV4-1 and TRBJ1-5; tentative D gene TRBD1, with 5 bases matching. The DNA reads as follows: TGCGCCAGCAGCCAAGTTGGACTGAAGGAGGGGCATCAGCCCCAGCATTTT. Its translation reads: CASSQVGLKEGHQPQHF.